These 28 T cell receptor beta chains were all obtained from the same sample, sequenced in a study of blood T cells in healthy people across ages. Then a second PCR, running roughly 6 to 11 cycles, was carried out with a sample-barcoded 5' primer and a J-beta primer mix. TCRdb reanalysed the 5' RACE reads using MiXCR and keeps one entry per CDR3 protein. This table has 780,000 or so distinct CDR3 sequences, more than 55% appearing once. The specimen was blood. The receptors here all came from a man in his forties or fifties in good health.

In its sample, this clonotype was seen once. The rearrangement links TRBV13 to TRBJ2-3, with a possible D match to TRBD1 (6 bases). Looked up from germline, CDR1 is PRHDT and CDR2 is FYEKMQ (reference sequence). V lost 5 bases and J 1 base, leaving 16 bases between the germline ends. The CDR3 has 16 amino acids. The CDR3 region has the DNA TGTGCCAGCAGCCATAACCAACAGGGTCGCACAGATACGCAGTATTTT. Its protein product is CASSHNQQGRTDTQYF.

At least ten counts were recorded for this clonotype. The chain recombines TRBV27 with TRBJ2-3, with D hard to call. The CDR3 extends over 13 amino acids. Trimming took 0 bases from V and 1 from J, leaving 2 bases between them. Looked up from germline, CDR1 is MNHEY and CDR2 is SMNVEV (reference sequence). CDR3 DNA: TGTGCCAGCAGTTTATCGCGCACAGATACGCAGTATTTT. This codes for CASSLSRTDTQYF.

As for this clonotype: At one end, the junction sequence differs from germline, possibly due to a read error. This chain joins TRBV24-1 and TRBJ2-4; possibly TRBD1 for D (6 bases). The J call is uncertain, as TRBJ2-7 better fits the DNA end. Germline lookup yields CDR1 KGHDR and CDR2 SFDVKD. This CDR3 is built from 13 residues. The CDR3 coding sequence is TGTGTCACCAGTGGGGGCGAGAGCGACGAGCAGTACTTC. This translates into CVTSGGESDEQYF.

This clonotype was observed a few times. The gene calls are TRBV12-5 and TRBJ2-5; 13 bases map to TRBD2. The germline CDR1 and CDR2 sequences are LGHNT and FRNRAP. The V gene end was trimmed by 6 bases and the J gene end by 5 bases; junction bases not matched to a gene: 6. The CDR3 has 15 residues. The CDR3: CASGTSGRAGETQYF. CDR3 coding DNA: TGTGCTAGTGGAACTAGCGGGAGGGCAGGGGAGACCCAGTACTTC.

There are a few counts of this clonotype. J is TRBJ2-7 and V is TRBV4-3; TRBD2 matches 11 bases. V shed 4 bases and J 5 bases; nucleotides not matched to a gene: 7. Germline V gene data show CDR1 as LGHNA and CDR2 as YSLEER. The CDR3 covers 15 residues. The CDR3: CASSPVAGGPNEQYF. DNA for the CDR3: TGCGCCAGCAGCCCGGTAGCGGGAGGGCCCAACGAGCAGTACTTC.

The chain combines TRBV6-2 or TRBV6-3 with TRBJ2-3; D is unclear. The CDR3 spans 15 residues. V lost 6 bases and J lost 1, with 14 bases in between. Per the germline V gene, CDR1 is MNHEY and CDR2 is SVGEGT. The DNA of the CDR3 is TGTGCCAGCAGACTGGCGTTGTTTGGCACAGATACGCAGTATTTT. Its translation: CASRLALFGTDTQYF.

The V gene is TRBV20-1, the J gene TRBJ1-2; D unclear. V shed 0 bases and J shed 3 bases, with 11 bases lying between them. Per germline, CDR1 DFQATT and CDR2 SNEGSKA (reference sequence). The length of the CDR3 is 14 residues. The CDR3 DNA follows: TGCAGTGCTAGAGAGTCCCTGATAGACTATGGCTACACCTTC. Its translation: CSARESLIDYGYTF.

The CDR3 bases are TGTGCCAGCAGCCAAAAAAGCGGGGGGGCCGCGGAGCAGTTCTTC. Its protein product is CASSQKSGGAAEQFF. The rearrangement links TRBV3-1 to TRBJ2-1; TRBD2 aligns across 10 bases. The CDR3 is 15 amino acids. Trimming at V came to 2 bases and at J to 10 bases, leaving 8 bases not matched to a gene. The germline CDR1 and CDR2 sequences are LGHDT and YNNKEL (reference sequence).

This chain links TRBV25-1 with TRBJ2-7; D is undetermined. Trimming took 4 bases from V and 4 from J, leaving 20 bases between them. The length of the CDR3 is 16 residues. Germline CDR1 reads MGHDK; CDR2 reads SYGVNS. The CDR3 here is CASSGEKARWGYEQYF. CDR3 DNA sequence: TGTGCCAGCAGTGGGGAAAAAGCTAGGTGGGGATACGAGCAGTACTTC.

This chain uses TRBV27 with TRBJ2-1; D remains unclear. The CDR3 runs to 16 residues. The germline V and J ends were trimmed by 5 bases and 0 bases, with 14 bases remaining between them. Per the germline V gene, CDR1 is MNHEY and CDR2 is SMNVEV (reference sequence). The CDR3 spells CASSPSVASSYNEQFF. The CDR3 nucleotides read TGTGCCAGCAGTCCATCGGTGGCGAGCTCCTACAATGAGCAGTTCTTC.

This clonotype was detected once. The rearrangement links TRBV20-1 to TRBJ2-5; D may be TRBD1 (5 bases). Germline assignment: CDR1 DFQATT and CDR2 SNEGSKA (reference sequence). V was shortened by 6 bases and J by 2 bases, with 16 bases between the two germline ends. CDR3 length equals 14 residues. Here the CDR3 DNA reads TGCAGTGCCCCCTCAGGGCTGCTTCAAGAGACCCAGTACTTC. Translated: CSAPSGLLQETQYF.

A single count supports this clonotype. The rearrangement joins TRBV28 to TRBJ2-5, with unresolved D. The CDR3 length is 14 residues. Trimming cost V 7 bases and J 0 bases, with 12 bases left between them. Germline V gene sequence: CDR1 MDHEN, CDR2 SYDVKM. The CDR3 region has the DNA TGTGCCAGCAAGTCCGCTGTGTACCAAGAGACCCAGTACTTC. Its protein product is CASKSAVYQETQYF.

V usage is TRBV20-1 and J usage is TRBJ2-5; 8 nucleotides align to TRBD2. Germline values: CDR1 DFQATT, CDR2 SNEGSKA (reference sequence). The length of the CDR3 is 16 residues. J gave up 3 bases and V 1 base, and 10 bases lay outside the gene matches. The CDR3 loop reads CSARGGSGSTKETQYF. The CDR3 DNA is TGCAGTGCTAGAGGAGGCAGCGGGAGTACCAAAGAGACCCAGTACTTC.

This clonotype was detected a few times. This sequence joins TRBV7-3 and TRBJ1-2; tentatively, D is TRBD1 (5 bases). Trimming took 8 bases from V and 3 from J, leaving 19 bases between them. CDR1 is SGHTA, CDR2 FQGTGA, per germline. The CDR3 spans 15 residues. CDR3 loop: CASRYAGTADYGYTF. CDR3 nucleotide sequence: TGTGCCAGCCGTTACGCAGGGACCGCTGACTATGGCTACACCTTC.

This clonotype was detected many times. This CDR3 reads CATTMGTGGAYGYTF. DNA of the CDR3: TGTGCCACCACAATGGGTACGGGGGGCGCGTATGGCTACACCTTC. The rearrangement uses TRBV15 and TRBJ1-2; the D gene is possibly TRBD1 (6 bases). The germline V gene has CDR1 LNHNV and CDR2 YYDKDF (reference sequence). This CDR3 has 15 residues. V was shortened by 7 bases and J by 5 bases, with 20 bases between the two germline ends. The whole variable domain, remainder taken from reference TRBV15 and TRBJ1-2, is DAMVIQNPRYQVTQFGKPVTLSCSQTLNHNVMYWYQQKSSQAPKLLFHYYDKDFNNEADTPDNFQSRRPNTSFCFLDIRSPGLGDTAMYLCATTMGTGGAYGYTFGSGTRLTVV.

J is TRBJ1-2 and V is TRBV7-9; D might be TRBD1 (5 bases). Per germline, CDR1 SEHNR and CDR2 FQNEAQ (reference sequence). Trimming pared 1 base from V and 0 bases from J, leaving 18 bases between. The CDR3 is 18 residues long. The CDR3 coding sequence is TGTGCCAGCAGCTTAGGCAAGGCGCAGGGACCGGCTAACTATGGCTACACCTTC. Translating gives CASSLGKAQGPANYGYTF.

This clonotype was detected a few times. This rearrangement joins TRBV7-2 to TRBJ2-5; no clear D. This CDR3 comprises 14 residues. The germline CDR1 and CDR2 sequences are SGHTA and FQGNSA. Trimming left V 5 bases short and J 2 bases short, with 12 bases between. The CDR3 nucleotides are TGTGCCAGCAGCCCCAGTAAGACACAAGAGACCCAGTACTTC. This translates into CASSPSKTQETQYF.

The chain is built from TRBV5-5 and TRBJ2-3; 7 nucleotides align to TRBD1. The CDR3 spans 16 residues. V shed 6 bases and J 2 bases; nucleotides not matched to a gene: 12. Looked up from germline, CDR1 is SGHKS and CDR2 is YYEKEE (reference sequence). The CDR3 DNA is TGTGCCAGCATTATCGGGACAGCCGGAGTCACAGATACGCAGTATTTT. Protein sequence: CASIIGTAGVTDTQYF.

The chain has TRBV2 and TRBJ1-3; the D gene is possibly TRBD1 (5 bases). The CDR3 is made up of 16 amino acids. V lost 6 bases to trimming and J lost 0 bases, with 15 bases between them. Germline CDR1 and CDR2: SNHLY and FYNNEI. CDR3 loop: CASSLRDANSGNTIYF. CDR3 in DNA: TGTGCCAGCAGCCTCCGGGACGCCAACTCTGGAAACACCATATATTTT. The variable domain in full, completed from reference TRBV2 and TRBJ1-3, reads EPEVTQTPSHQVTQMGQEVILRCVPISNHLYFYWYRQILGQKVEFLVSFYNNEISEKSEIFDDQFSVERPDGSNFTLKIRSTKLEDSAMYFCASSLRDANSGNTIYFGEGSWLTVV.

The CDR3 reads CASSLGVRYEQYF. CDR3 sequence (DNA): TGTGCCAGCAGCTTAGGCGTTCGGTACGAGCAGTACTTC. The V and J genes are TRBV7-3 and TRBJ2-7; no clear D gene. The germline CDR1 and CDR2 sequences are SGHTA and FQGTGA. This CDR3 region has 13 residues. Trimming took off 2 bases at V and 4 bases at J, with 9 bases between the two ends.

This chain uses TRBV5-1 with TRBJ2-7, with TRBD2 matching 8 bases. J lost 6 bases, V lost 0 bases, and 8 bases had no gene match. CDR1 is SGHRS, CDR2 YFSETQ, per germline. CDR3 length: 15 residues. CDR3 amino acids: CASSLEGAGVVEQYF. CDR3 coding DNA: TGCGCCAGCAGCTTGGAGGGAGCGGGAGTAGTCGAGCAGTACTTC.

The chain recombines TRBV11-2 with TRBJ2-1; TRBD2 aligns across 7 bases. The assigned J gene may be wrong: the sequence end matches TRBJ2-7 better. Per germline, CDR1 SGHAT and CDR2 FQNNGV. This CDR3 contains 14 residues. As DNA, the CDR3 is TGTGCCCTGAGAGGGGTGGGAGGGTACAATGAGCAGTACTTC. It specifies CALRGVGGYNEQYF.

This clonotype was picked up one time. The chain is built from TRBV9 and TRBJ2-7; 8 nucleotides align to TRBD1. The CDR3 extends over 16 amino acids. V was clipped by 1 base and J by 3 bases; unmatched bases: 9. Germline V lookup: CDR1 SGDLS, CDR2 YYNGEE. CDR3 loop: CASSVQSGQGNYEQYF. CDR3 nucleotides: TGTGCCAGCAGCGTACAATCCGGACAGGGCAACTACGAGCAGTACTTC.

The J gene is TRBJ2-1, the V gene TRBV7-9; TRBD2 aligns across 10 bases. Gene TRBJ2-7 matches the end of the DNA better, so the J call may be wrong. Germline V gene sequence: CDR1 SEHNR, CDR2 FQNEAQ (reference sequence). CDR3 length equals 15 residues. CDR3 bases: TGTGCCAGCAGCTTATGGACTAGCGGCCAATACGAGCAGTACTTC. Encoded protein: CASSLWTSGQYEQYF.

The chain is built from TRBV27 and TRBJ2-3; D call uncertain. The V gene lost 5 bases and the J gene lost 0 bases, with 9 bases spanning the gap. Germline assignment: CDR1 MNHEY and CDR2 SMNVEV (reference sequence). This CDR3 is built from 14 residues. The CDR3 is CASSPMDSTDTQYF. The CDR3 nucleotides read TGTGCCAGCAGTCCAATGGACAGCACAGATACGCAGTATTTT.

The chain recombines TRBV2 with TRBJ2-2; TRBD1 or TRBD2 may be the D gene (5 bases each). Trimming took 6 bases from V and 9 from J, leaving 26 bases between them. Per germline, CDR1 SNHLY and CDR2 FYNNEI. The CDR3 has 17 amino acids. The CDR3 DNA sequence: TGTGCCAGCAGCTCCGGGACCAATTCGAGAGCGATCCGGGAGCTGTTTTTT. This translates into CASSSGTNSRAIRELFF.

The CDR3: CASSFQTGVNEQYF. The CDR3 DNA follows: TGTGCCAGCAGCTTCCAGACAGGGGTCAATGAGCAGTACTTC. The chain combines TRBV7-2 with TRBJ2-7; the match to TRBD1 covers 8 bases. This CDR3 has 14 residues. V gave up 3 bases and J gave up 7 bases; unmatched junction bases: 8. CDR1 is SGHTA, CDR2 FQGNSA, per germline. Based on the CDR3 plus reference TRBV7-2 and TRBJ2-7, the full variable domain is GAGVSQSPSNKVTEKGKDVELRCDPISGHTALYWYRQSLGQGLEFLIYFQGNSAPDKSGLPSDRFSAERTGGSVSTLTIQRTQQEDSAVYLCASSFQTGVNEQYFGPGTRLTVT.

The genes are TRBV23-1 and TRBJ2-7; 7 bases align to TRBD2. TRBV23-1 is an ORF, with its function uncertain. This CDR3 has 15 residues. The junction had 9 bases not matched to a gene; V was cut back by 7 bases and J by 0 bases. The CDR3 sequence: CASIRSSGPSYEQYF. The CDR3 DNA reads as TGCGCCAGCATTCGCAGTAGCGGGCCCTCCTACGAGCAGTACTTC.